This TCR beta chain was sequenced during a study of human thymus T cells. The CDR3 has 15 amino acids. V dropped 2 bases and J dropped 2 bases, with 10 bases sitting between them. In germline, CDR1 is MRHNA, CDR2 SNTAGT. Resections that were taken during corrective heart surgery supplied the thymus tissue. Here immunoSEQ multiplex PCR was the method, and the copy in TCRdb shows in-frame clones only, minus some. The data hold tens of thousands of clones, with 96% observed a single time. V usage is TRBV6-4 and J usage is TRBJ2-1, with TRBD1 as a possible D gene (5 bases). This TCR was sampled from a boy less than two years old with a congenital heart defect but otherwise immunologically healthy. The sample comprised thymus tissue. Here the CDR3 reads CASSDTRQPYNEQFF. The DNA of the CDR3 is TGTGCCAGCAGTGACACCCGACAGCCCTACAATGAGCAGTTCTTC.